These 19 T cell receptor beta chains were all obtained from the same sample, sequenced in a study of T-cell memory formation after mild COVID-19. TCRdb called the 5' RACE reads again in MiXCR, with one record for every CDR3 protein. This table has about 350,000 distinct CDR3 sequences, approximately 15% appearing once. The sequenced material came from PBMCs or a T cell subset sorted from them (not recorded which). These receptors were collected from a young man who had mild COVID-19 (a few samples of this study predate the infection). Cell type and time point are not known.

As DNA, the CDR3 is TGTGCCAGCAGCTTCGGACTCTACGATACGCAGTATTTT. Translating gives CASSFGLYDTQYF. The chain uses TRBV7-9 and TRBJ2-3, with D possibly being TRBD2 (5 bases). Trimming removed 3 bases from V and 6 bases from J, with 10 bases in between. CDR3 length: 13 residues. Looked up from germline, CDR1 is SEHNR and CDR2 is FQNEAQ (reference sequence).

This clonotype was counted ten times or more. This chain joins TRBV7-2 and TRBJ2-3; no definite D call. The CDR3 spans 12 residues. CDR1 is SGHTA and CDR2 is FQGNSA in the germline V gene. The V end lost 1 base, the J end lost 6 bases, and 5 bases lay between the germline ends. CDR3 loop: CASSLVGDTQYF. The CDR3 DNA sequence: TGTGCCAGCAGCTTAGTAGGGGATACGCAGTATTTT.

This clonotype turned up a few times. The CDR3 reads CASSQDLTVSNEQFF. CDR3 in DNA: TGTGCCAGCAGCCAAGATCTCACAGTTAGTAATGAGCAGTTCTTC. The genes are TRBV3-1 and TRBJ2-1; D is unclear. The germline V and J ends were trimmed by 0 bases and 7 bases, with 13 bases remaining between them. Germline V lookup: CDR1 LGHDT, CDR2 YNNKEL (reference sequence). The CDR3 covers 15 residues.

In this sample, this clonotype turned up a few times. The CDR3 spells CASTSSLGGKQPQHF. The CDR3 DNA sequence: TGTGCCAGCACCTCCTCATTAGGGGGGAAGCAGCCCCAGCATTTT. The genes are TRBV28 and TRBJ1-5, with D maybe TRBD1 (6 bases). This CDR3 region has 15 residues. Looked up from germline, CDR1 is MDHEN and CDR2 is SYDVKM. V was cut by 7 bases and J by 7 bases, with 20 bases left in between. The entire variable domain, with the rest obtained from reference TRBV28 and TRBJ1-5, is as follows: DVKVTQSSRYLVKRTGEKVFLECVQDMDHENMFWYRQDPGLGLRLIYFSYDVKMKEKGDIPEGYSVSREKKERFSLILESASTNQTSMYLCASTSSLGGKQPQHFGDGTRLSIL.

At least ten counts were recorded for this clonotype. The chain combines TRBV10-3 with TRBJ1-2; 7 bases are a match to TRBD1. This CDR3 is 14 amino acids long. In germline, CDR1 is ENHRY, CDR2 SYGVKD. The ends lost 3 bases at V and 8 bases at J; junction bases unmatched: 9. CDR3 sequence reads: CAISELYRGVGYTF. CDR3 DNA sequence: TGTGCCATCAGTGAATTGTACAGGGGAGTCGGCTACACCTTC.

In this sample, this clonotype turned up many times. CDR3 region: CASSSLYLAGGRSDTQYF. The CDR3 DNA reads TGTGCCAGCAGCTCCCTCTACCTAGCGGGGGGAAGGTCAGATACGCAGTATTTT. This sequence joins TRBV11-2 and TRBJ2-3, with 11 bases that match TRBD2. The CDR3 spans 18 residues. V shed 4 bases and J 4 bases; nucleotides not matched to a gene: 13. Germline V lookup: CDR1 SGHAT, CDR2 FQNNGV.

This clonotype was picked up many times. The chain employs TRBV29-1 and TRBJ2-1, with D unclear. V was trimmed by 6 bases and J by 4 bases, leaving 16 bases between them. The CDR3 is made up of 14 amino acids. CDR1 is SQVTM and CDR2 is ANQGSEA in the germline V gene. CDR3 DNA: TGCAGCGTCATCCACGCCGACTCATACAATGAGCAGTTCTTC. The encoded protein is CSVIHADSYNEQFF.

This chain uses TRBV29-1 with TRBJ1-2; a possible D gene is TRBD1 (5 bases). Trimming shortened V by 7 bases and J by 4 bases, and 10 bases separated the two germline ends. This CDR3 has 11 amino acids. In germline, CDR1 is SQVTM, CDR2 ANQGSEA. DNA of the CDR3: TGCAGCGGGAGGGACCTCTATGGCTACACCTTC. It is translated as CSGRDLYGYTF.

This clonotype was detected a few times. This sequence joins TRBV7-9 and TRBJ2-5; D may be TRBD1 (5 bases). CDR1 is SEHNR and CDR2 is FQNEAQ in the germline V gene (reference sequence). The CDR3 consists of 14 residues. Trimming cost V 5 bases and J 5 bases, with 15 bases left between them. As DNA, the CDR3 is TGTGCCAGCAGCCTCGTTCAGGGCCACGAGACCCAGTACTTC. It yields the protein CASSLVQGHETQYF.

The rearrangement links TRBV5-1 to TRBJ2-5; D tentatively fits TRBD1 or TRBD2 (5 bases each). The V end was cut by 2 bases, the J end by 2 bases, with 7 bases between. The germline V gene encodes CDR1 SGHRS and CDR2 YFSETQ. The CDR3 runs 13 residues. The CDR3 DNA is TGCGCCAGCAGCTTCGGGGCGCAAGAGACCCAGTACTTC. It translates to CASSFGAQETQYF. Based on the CDR3 plus reference TRBV5-1 and TRBJ2-5, the full variable domain is KAGVTQTPRYLIKTRGQQVTLSCSPISGHRSVSWYQQTPGQGLQFLFEYFSETQRNKGNFPGRFSGRQFSNSRSEMNVSTLELGDSALYLCASSFGAQETQYFGPGTRLLVL.

This clonotype was detected a few times. A much more abundant neighbour one base away suggests this may be a read error. The genes are TRBV7-9 and TRBJ2-7, with a possible D match to TRBD2 (5 bases). Between the trimmed V and J ends, which lost 4 bases and 1 base, there was a span of 5 bases. CDR1 is SEHNR and CDR2 is FQNEAQ in the germline V gene (reference sequence). The CDR3 is made up of 12 amino acids. CDR3 sequence (DNA): TGTGCCAGCAGCTGGACTTCCTACGAGCAGTACTTC. Amino acid sequence: CASSWTSYEQYF.

This clonotype was seen just once. This chain connects TRBV5-7 to TRBJ2-7, with a weak D call TRBD2 (6 bases). TRBV5-7 counts as an open reading frame of uncertain function. The ends were cut back, 3 bases at V and 3 bases at J, with 10 bases in the middle. The CDR3 runs 13 residues. The CDR3 loop reads CASSWGLDYEQYV. DNA of the CDR3: TGTGCCAGCAGCTGGGGACTGGACTACGAGCAGTACGTC.

This clonotype was seen repeatedly, ten times or more. The rearrangement joins TRBV5-8 to TRBJ2-1; D gene ambiguous. The germline V gene has CDR1 SGHTS and CDR2 YDEGEE. The CDR3 runs 15 residues. Between the trimmed V and J ends, which lost 2 bases and 0 bases, there was a span of 9 bases. CDR3 sequence: CASSFGRSSYNEQFF. CDR3 DNA sequence: TGTGCCAGCAGCTTCGGGCGGAGCTCCTACAATGAGCAGTTCTTC.

This clonotype was recorded a few times. The chain joins TRBV7-8 to TRBJ2-2, with D perhaps assigned TRBD1 or TRBD2 (5 bases each). CDR1 is SGHVS and CDR2 is FQNEAQ in the germline V gene. V lost 5 bases, J lost 6 bases, and 16 bases lay in between. The CDR3 runs 15 residues. The CDR3 loop is CASSQASGPAGELFF. Written as DNA, the CDR3 is TGTGCCAGCAGCCAAGCATCGGGGCCGGCCGGGGAGCTGTTTTTT.

In this sample, this clonotype turned up a few times. CDR3 nucleotide sequence: TGTGCCAGCAGACTGGACGGCAACACTGAAGCTTTCTTT. It translates to CASRLDGNTEAFF. The chain links TRBV6-6 to TRBJ1-1; D is undetermined. Germline lookup yields CDR1 MNHNY and CDR2 SVGAGI (reference sequence). The CDR3 totals 13 residues. Trimming pared 6 bases from V and 2 bases from J, leaving 10 bases between.

This clonotype was detected a few times. The chain carries TRBV5-1 and TRBJ1-1; maybe TRBD1 (6 bases). The germline V gene has CDR1 SGHRS and CDR2 YFSETQ. The CDR3 extends over 16 amino acids. With 3 bases removed from V and 5 bases from J, the gap between germline ends came to 20 bases. CDR3 nucleotides: TGCGCCAGCAGCTGGGGGGGCCGGGGTAAGAGGACTGAAGCTTTCTTT. Encoded protein: CASSWGGRGKRTEAFF.

V is TRBV7-8 and J is TRBJ2-1; TRBD1 aligns across 8 bases. Germline CDR1 reads SGHVS; CDR2 reads FQNEAQ. The CDR3 totals 15 residues. The ends lost 5 bases at V and 4 bases at J; junction bases unmatched: 7. CDR3: CASSRTGSGYNEQFF. CDR3 coding DNA: TGTGCCAGCAGCCGGACAGGGTCAGGTTACAATGAGCAGTTCTTC. The entire variable domain, with the rest obtained from reference TRBV7-8 and TRBJ2-1, is as follows: GAGVSQSPRYKVAKRGQDVALRCDPISGHVSLFWYQQALGQGPEFLTYFQNEAQLDKSGLPSDRFFAERPEGSVSTLKIQRTQQEDSAVYLCASSRTGSGYNEQFFGPGTRLTVL.

J is TRBJ2-1 and V is TRBV11-3, with 7 positions matching TRBD2. In germline, CDR1 is SGHNT, CDR2 YENEEA. This CDR3 is 16 amino acids long. V was pared by 2 bases and J by 7 bases, with 11 bases of the junction left unmatched. The chain's CDR3 is CASSLSVPSGGNEQFF. The CDR3 coding sequence is TGTGCCAGCAGCTTATCGGTGCCATCCGGGGGGAATGAGCAGTTCTTC.

This clonotype was recorded a few times. The chain couples TRBV20-1 to TRBJ1-1; a weak D match, TRBD1 (5 bases). The CDR3 sequence is 14 residues long. Between the trimmed V and J ends, which lost 3 bases and 3 bases, there was a span of 14 bases. Germline CDR1 is DFQATT and CDR2 is SNEGSKA (reference sequence). CDR3 amino acids: CSAREGVGYTEAFF. CDR3 DNA: TGCAGTGCTAGGGAAGGGGTAGGCTACACTGAAGCTTTCTTT.